The sample holds many counts of the clone carrying this T cell receptor beta chain. Its antigen remains unknown. The CDR3 runs to 15 residues. V lost 1 base and J 2 bases, leaving 10 bases between the germline ends. In germline, CDR1 is LGHNA, CDR2 YNFKEQ. The sample is drawn from a study of T-cell memory formation after mild COVID-19. About the study: Most TCR clusters belonged to a single donor. Study findings and constraints: Clones that contracted from day 15 to 85 were balanced CD4/CD8, while later expanders leaned CD4+. Some clones that responded turned up in pre-infection memory, which suggests that cross-reactive memory joined in.

Constant-segment primers and 5'RACE yielded cDNA libraries for TCR alpha and TCR beta, each carrying sample barcodes and UMIs. TCRdb processed the 5' RACE reads anew with MiXCR; each CDR3 protein has one entry. The sample has just under 150,000 distinct CDR3 sequences; 6% to 7% are singletons. This TCR derives from an adult woman who had mild COVID-19 (a few samples of this study predate the infection). Cell type and time point are not known. The chain employs TRBV4-2 and TRBJ2-3, with a weak D call TRBD2 (6 bases). Sequenced input: PBMCs or a T cell subset sorted from them (not recorded which). The CDR3 DNA sequence: TGTGCCAGCAGCCAAGGTGGCGGGGACACAGATACGCAGTATTTT. This sequence encodes CASSQGGGDTDTQYF.